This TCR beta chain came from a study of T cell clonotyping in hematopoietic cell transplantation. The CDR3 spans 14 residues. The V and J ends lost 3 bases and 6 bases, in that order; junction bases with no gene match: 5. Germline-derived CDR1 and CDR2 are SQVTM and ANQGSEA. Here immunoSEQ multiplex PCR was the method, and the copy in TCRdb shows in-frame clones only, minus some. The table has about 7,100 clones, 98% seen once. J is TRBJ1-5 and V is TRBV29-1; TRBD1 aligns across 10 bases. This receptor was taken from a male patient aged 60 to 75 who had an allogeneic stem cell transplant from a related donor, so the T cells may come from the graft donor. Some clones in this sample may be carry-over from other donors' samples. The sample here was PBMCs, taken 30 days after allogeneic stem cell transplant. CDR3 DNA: TGCAGCGTTGACGAGACAGGGGGCGGTCAGCCCCAGCATTTT. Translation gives CSVDETGGGQPQHF.